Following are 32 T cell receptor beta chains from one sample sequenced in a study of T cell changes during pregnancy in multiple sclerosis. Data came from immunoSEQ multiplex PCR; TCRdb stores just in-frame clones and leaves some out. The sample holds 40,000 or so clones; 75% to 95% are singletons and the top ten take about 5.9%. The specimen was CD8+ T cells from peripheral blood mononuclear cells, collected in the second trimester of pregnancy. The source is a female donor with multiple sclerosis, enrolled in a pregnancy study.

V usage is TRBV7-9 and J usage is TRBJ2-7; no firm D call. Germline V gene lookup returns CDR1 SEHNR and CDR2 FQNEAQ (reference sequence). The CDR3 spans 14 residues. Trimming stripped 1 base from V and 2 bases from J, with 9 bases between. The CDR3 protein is CASSLVTVTYEQYF. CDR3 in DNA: TGTGCCAGCAGCTTAGTAACAGTAACCTACGAGCAGTACTTC. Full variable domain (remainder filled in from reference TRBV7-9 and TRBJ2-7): DTGVSQNPRHKITKRGQNVTFRCDPISEHNRLYWYRQTLGQGPEFLTYFQNEAQLEKSRLLSDRFSAERPKGSFSTLEIQRTEQGDSAMYLCASSLVTVTYEQYFGPGTRLTVT.

The CDR3 nucleotides read TGTGCCAGCAGTTTTCGCACCGGGGAGCTGTTTTTT. It is translated as CASSFRTGELFF. The rearrangement joins TRBV27 to TRBJ2-2; D unresolved. Germline values: CDR1 MNHEY, CDR2 SMNVEV (reference sequence). The CDR3 is made up of 12 amino acids. V lost 3 bases to trimming and J lost 4 bases, with 3 bases between them.

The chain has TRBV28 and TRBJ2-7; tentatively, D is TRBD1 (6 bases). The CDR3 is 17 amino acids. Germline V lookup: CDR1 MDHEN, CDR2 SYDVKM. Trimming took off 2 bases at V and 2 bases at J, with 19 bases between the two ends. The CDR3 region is CASSLEGEGTPAYEQYF. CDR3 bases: TGTGCCAGCAGTTTAGAGGGTGAAGGGACACCCGCCTACGAGCAGTACTTC.

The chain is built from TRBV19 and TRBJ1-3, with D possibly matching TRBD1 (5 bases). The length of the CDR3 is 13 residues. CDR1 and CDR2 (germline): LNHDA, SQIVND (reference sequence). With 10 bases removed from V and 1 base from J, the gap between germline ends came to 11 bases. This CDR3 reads CATEAGSGNTIYF. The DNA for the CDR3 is TGTGCCACCGAAGCAGGGTCTGGAAACACCATATATTTT.

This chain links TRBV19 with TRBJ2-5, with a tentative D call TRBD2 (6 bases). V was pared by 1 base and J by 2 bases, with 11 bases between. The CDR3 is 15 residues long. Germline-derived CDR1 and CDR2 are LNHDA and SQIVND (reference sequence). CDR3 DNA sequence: TGTGCCAGTAGTATAGCGGGAGTGGGGCAAGAGACCCAGTACTTC. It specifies CASSIAGVGQETQYF.

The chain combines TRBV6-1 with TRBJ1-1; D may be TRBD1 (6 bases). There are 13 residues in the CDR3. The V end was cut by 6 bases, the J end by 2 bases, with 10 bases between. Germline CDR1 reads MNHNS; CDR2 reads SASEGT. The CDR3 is CASSHRDNTEAFF. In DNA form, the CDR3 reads TGTGCCAGCAGCCACAGGGATAACACTGAAGCTTTCTTT.

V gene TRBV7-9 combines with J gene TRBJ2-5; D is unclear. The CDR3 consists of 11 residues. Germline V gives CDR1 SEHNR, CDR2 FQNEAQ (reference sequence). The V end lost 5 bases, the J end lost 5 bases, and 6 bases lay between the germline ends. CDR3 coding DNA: TGTGCCAGCAGCGCCGGGGAGACCCAGTACTTC. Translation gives CASSAGETQYF.

The CDR3 loop is CASSQSTGVNYGYTF. CDR3 nucleotide sequence: TGCGCCAGCAGTCAATCGACAGGGGTTAACTATGGCTACACCTTC. V usage is TRBV23-1 and J usage is TRBJ1-2; 8 bases are a match to TRBD1. TRBV23-1 is annotated as an ORF whose role is uncertain. CDR3 length: 15 amino acids. Trimming at V came to 0 bases and at J to 1 base, leaving 1 base not matched to a gene.

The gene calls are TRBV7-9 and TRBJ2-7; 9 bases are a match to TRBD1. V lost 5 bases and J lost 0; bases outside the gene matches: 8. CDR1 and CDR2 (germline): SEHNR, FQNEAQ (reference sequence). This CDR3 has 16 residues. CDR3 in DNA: TGTGCCAGCAGCCTAGAAGGACAGGGGAGCTCCTACGAGCAGTACTTC. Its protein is CASSLEGQGSSYEQYF.

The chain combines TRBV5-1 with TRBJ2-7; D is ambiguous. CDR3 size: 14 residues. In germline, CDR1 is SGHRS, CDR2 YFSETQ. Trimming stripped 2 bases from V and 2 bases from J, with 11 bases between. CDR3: CASSFFGLTYEQYF. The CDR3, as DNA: TGCGCCAGCAGCTTCTTTGGGCTTACCTACGAGCAGTACTTC.

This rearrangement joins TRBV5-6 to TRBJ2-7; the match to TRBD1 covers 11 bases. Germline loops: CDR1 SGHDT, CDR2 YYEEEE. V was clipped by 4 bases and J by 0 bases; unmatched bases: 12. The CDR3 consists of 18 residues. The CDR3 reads CASSPKGQGGLFSYEQYF. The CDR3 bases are TGTGCCAGCAGCCCTAAGGGACAGGGGGGCCTCTTCTCCTACGAGCAGTACTTC.

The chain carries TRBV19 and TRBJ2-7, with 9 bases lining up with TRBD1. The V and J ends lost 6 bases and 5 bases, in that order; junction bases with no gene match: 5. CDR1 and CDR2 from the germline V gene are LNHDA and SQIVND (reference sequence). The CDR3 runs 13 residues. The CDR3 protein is CASSLGQGNEQYF. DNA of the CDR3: TGTGCCAGTAGCCTGGGACAGGGAAACGAGCAGTACTTC. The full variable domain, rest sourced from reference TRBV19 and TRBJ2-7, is DGGITQSPKYLFRKEGQNVTLSCEQNLNHDAMYWYRQDPGQGLRLIYYSQIVNDFQKGDIAEGYSVSREKKESFPLTVTSAQKNPTAFYLCASSLGQGNEQYFGPGTRLTVT.

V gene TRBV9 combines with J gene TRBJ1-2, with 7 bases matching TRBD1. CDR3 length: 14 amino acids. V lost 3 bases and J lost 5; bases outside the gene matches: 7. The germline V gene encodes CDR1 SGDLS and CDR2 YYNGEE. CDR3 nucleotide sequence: TGTGCCAGCAGCGCTCCGGGACAGAAGTATGGCTACACCTTC. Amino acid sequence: CASSAPGQKYGYTF.

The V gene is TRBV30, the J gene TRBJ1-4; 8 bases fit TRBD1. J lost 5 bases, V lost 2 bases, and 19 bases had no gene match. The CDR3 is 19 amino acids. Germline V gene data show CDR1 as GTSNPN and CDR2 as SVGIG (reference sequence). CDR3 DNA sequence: TGTGCCTGGAGTTTCTCCCACACAAGCAGGGGGCGGGTCAATGAAAAACTGTTTTTT. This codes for CAWSFSHTSRGRVNEKLFF.

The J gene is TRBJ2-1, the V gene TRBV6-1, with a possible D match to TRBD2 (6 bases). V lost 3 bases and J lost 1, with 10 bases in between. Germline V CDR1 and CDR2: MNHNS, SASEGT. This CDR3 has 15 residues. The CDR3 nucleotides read TGTGCCAGCAGTGACCTAGCGAAGTCCTACAATGAGCAGTTCTTC. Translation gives CASSDLAKSYNEQFF.

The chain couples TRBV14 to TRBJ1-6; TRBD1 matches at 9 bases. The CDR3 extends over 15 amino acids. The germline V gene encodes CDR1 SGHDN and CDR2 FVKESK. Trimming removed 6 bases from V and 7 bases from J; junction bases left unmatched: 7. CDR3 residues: CASSLTGGRNSPLHF. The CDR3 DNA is TGTGCCAGCAGTCTCACAGGGGGCAGGAATTCACCCCTCCACTTT.

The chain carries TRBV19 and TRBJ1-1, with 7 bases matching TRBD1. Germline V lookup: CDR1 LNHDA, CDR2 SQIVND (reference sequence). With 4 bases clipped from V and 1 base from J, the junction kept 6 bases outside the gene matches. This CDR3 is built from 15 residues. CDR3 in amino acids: CASSTDRTGNTEAFF. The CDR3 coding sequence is TGTGCCAGTAGTACAGACCGGACAGGGAACACTGAAGCTTTCTTT.

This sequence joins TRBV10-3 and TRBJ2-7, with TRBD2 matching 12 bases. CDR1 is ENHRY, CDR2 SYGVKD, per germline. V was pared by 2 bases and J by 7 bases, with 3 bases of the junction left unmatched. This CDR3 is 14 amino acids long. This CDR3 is CAISELAGGREQYF. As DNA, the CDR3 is TGTGCCATCAGTGAGCTAGCGGGAGGGCGAGAGCAGTACTTC.

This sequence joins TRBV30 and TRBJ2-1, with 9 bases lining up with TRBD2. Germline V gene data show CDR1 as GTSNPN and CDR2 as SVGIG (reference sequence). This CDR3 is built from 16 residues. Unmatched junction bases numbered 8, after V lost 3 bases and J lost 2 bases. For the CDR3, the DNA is TGTGCCTGGAGCCCTAGTTCTAGCGGGACCTACAATGAGCAGTTCTTC. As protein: CAWSPSSSGTYNEQFF.

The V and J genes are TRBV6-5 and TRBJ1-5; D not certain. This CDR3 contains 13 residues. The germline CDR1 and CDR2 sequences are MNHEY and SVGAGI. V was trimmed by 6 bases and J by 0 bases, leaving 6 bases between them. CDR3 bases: TGTGCCAGCAGGAGCCATAGCAATCAGCCCCAGCATTTT. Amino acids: CASRSHSNQPQHF.

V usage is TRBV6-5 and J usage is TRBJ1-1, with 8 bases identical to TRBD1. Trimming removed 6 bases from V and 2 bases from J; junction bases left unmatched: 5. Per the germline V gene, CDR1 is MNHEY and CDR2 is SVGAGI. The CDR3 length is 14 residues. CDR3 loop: CASSRTGRNTEAFF. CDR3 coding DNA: TGTGCCAGCAGCCGGACAGGGCGAAACACTGAAGCTTTCTTT.

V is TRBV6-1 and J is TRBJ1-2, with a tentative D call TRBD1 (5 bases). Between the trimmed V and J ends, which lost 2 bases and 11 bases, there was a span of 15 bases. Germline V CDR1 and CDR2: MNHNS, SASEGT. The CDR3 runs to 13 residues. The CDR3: CASSEFRTSQYTF. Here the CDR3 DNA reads TGTGCCAGCAGTGAATTCAGGACATCCCAATACACCTTC.

CDR3 amino acids: CASSLSLPLAGNTGELFF. CDR3 DNA sequence: TGTGCCAGCAGTTTATCCCTCCCACTAGCGGGAAACACCGGGGAGCTGTTTTTT. This chain links TRBV27 with TRBJ2-2; 10 nucleotides line up with TRBD2. Trimming at V came to 0 bases and at J to 2 bases, leaving 6 bases not matched to a gene. This CDR3 has 18 residues. Looked up from germline, CDR1 is MNHEY and CDR2 is SMNVEV (reference sequence).

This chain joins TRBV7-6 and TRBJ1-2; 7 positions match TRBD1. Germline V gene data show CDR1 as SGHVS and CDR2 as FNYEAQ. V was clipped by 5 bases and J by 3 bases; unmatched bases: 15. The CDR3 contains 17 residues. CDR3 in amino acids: CASSPLPKGTAHYGYTF. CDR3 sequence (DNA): TGTGCCAGCAGCCCCCTACCAAAAGGGACAGCTCACTATGGCTACACCTTC. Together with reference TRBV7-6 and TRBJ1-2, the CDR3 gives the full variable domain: GAGVSQSPRYKVTKRGQDVALRCDPISGHVSLYWYRQALGQGPEFLTYFNYEAQQDKSGLPNDRFSAERPEGSISTLTIQRTEQRDSAMYRCASSPLPKGTAHYGYTFGSGTRLTVV.

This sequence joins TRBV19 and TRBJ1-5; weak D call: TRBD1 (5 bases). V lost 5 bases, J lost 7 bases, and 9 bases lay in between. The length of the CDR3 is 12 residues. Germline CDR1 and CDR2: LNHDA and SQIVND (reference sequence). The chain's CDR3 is CASSPGGQPQHF. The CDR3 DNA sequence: TGTGCCAGTAGTCCCGGGGGGCAGCCCCAGCATTTT. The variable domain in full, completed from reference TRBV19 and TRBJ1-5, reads DGGITQSPKYLFRKEGQNVTLSCEQNLNHDAMYWYRQDPGQGLRLIYYSQIVNDFQKGDIAEGYSVSREKKESFPLTVTSAQKNPTAFYLCASSPGGQPQHFGDGTRLSIL.

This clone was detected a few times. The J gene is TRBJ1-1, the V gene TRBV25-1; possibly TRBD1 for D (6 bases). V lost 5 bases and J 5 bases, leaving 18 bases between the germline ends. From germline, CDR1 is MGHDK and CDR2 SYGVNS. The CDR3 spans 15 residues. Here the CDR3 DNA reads TGTGCCAGCAGTTACTCGACAGGACTGGCGACTGAAGCTTTCTTT. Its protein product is CASSYSTGLATEAFF.

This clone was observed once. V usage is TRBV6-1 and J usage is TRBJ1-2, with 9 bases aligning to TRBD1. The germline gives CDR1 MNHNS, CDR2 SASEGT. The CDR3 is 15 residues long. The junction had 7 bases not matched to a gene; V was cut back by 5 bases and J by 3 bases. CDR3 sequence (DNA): TGTGCCAGCAGTTCTACGACAGGGGGGGACTATGGCTACACCTTC. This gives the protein CASSSTTGGDYGYTF.

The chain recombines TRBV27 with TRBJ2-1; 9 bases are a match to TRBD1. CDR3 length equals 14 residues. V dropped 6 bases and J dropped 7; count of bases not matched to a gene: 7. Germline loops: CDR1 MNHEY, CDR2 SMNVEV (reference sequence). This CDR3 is CASSRGQGRNEQFF. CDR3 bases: TGTGCCAGCAGCCGAGGACAGGGGAGGAATGAGCAGTTCTTC.

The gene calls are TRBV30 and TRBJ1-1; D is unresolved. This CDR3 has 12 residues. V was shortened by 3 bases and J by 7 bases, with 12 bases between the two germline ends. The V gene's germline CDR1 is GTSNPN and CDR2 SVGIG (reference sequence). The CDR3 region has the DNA TGTGCCTGGAGGATCAGGAGCGGTGAAGCTTTCTTT. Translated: CAWRIRSGEAFF.

The DNA of the CDR3 is TGTGCCAGCAGTTCTCCGGGACAGTTAAACACCGGGGAGCTGTTTTTT. Amino acid sequence: CASSSPGQLNTGELFF. The chain has TRBV27 and TRBJ2-2; 7 bases match TRBD1. Germline values: CDR1 MNHEY, CDR2 SMNVEV (reference sequence). This CDR3 has 16 amino acids. Trimming at V came to 4 bases and at J to 2 bases, leaving 7 bases not matched to a gene.

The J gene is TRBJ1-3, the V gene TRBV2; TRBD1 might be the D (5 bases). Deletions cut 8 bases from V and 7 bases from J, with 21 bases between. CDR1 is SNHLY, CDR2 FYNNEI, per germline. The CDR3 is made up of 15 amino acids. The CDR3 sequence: CASLGRAGGGNTIYF. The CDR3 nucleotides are TGTGCCAGCCTCGGTCGGGCTGGTGGGGGGAACACCATATATTTT.

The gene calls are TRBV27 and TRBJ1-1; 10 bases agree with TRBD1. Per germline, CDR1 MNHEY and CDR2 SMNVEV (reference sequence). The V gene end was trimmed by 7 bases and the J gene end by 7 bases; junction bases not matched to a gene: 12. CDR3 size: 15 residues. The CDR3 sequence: CASNRGTGAFGEAFF. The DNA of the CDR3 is TGTGCCAGCAACCGCGGGACAGGGGCCTTCGGTGAAGCTTTCTTT.